The clone carrying this TCR beta chain occurred many times. This CDR3 comprises 16 residues. Trimming took off 1 base at V and 7 bases at J, with 20 bases between the two ends. The germline CDR1 and CDR2 sequences are LGHDT and YNNKEL (reference sequence). The data are from a study of neurological immune-mediated disorders. TCRdb reprocessed the 5' RACE reads via MiXCR and lists one record per CDR3 protein. The table lists about 60,000 distinct CDR3 sequences, over 3.5% of them singletons. The chain links TRBV3-1 to TRBJ2-7, with D perhaps assigned TRBD1 or TRBD2 (6 bases each). Sequencing was performed on PBMCs. The TCR comes from a woman aged 45-65 years with multiple sclerosis. CDR3 sequence: CASSQGSGANVREQYF. The CDR3 coding sequence is TGTGCCAGCAGCCAAGGGTCGGGGGCAAATGTGCGGGAGCAGTACTTC.